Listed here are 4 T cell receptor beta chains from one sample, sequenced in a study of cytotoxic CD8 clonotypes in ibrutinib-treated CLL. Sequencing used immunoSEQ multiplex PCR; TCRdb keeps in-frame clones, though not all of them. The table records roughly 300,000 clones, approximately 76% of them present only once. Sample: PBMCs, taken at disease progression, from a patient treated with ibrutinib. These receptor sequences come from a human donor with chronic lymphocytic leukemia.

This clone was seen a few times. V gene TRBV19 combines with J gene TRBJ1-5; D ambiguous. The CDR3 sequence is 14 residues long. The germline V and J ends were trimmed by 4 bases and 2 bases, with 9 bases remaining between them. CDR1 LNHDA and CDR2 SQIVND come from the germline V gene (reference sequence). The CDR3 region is CASSKGQGNQPQHF. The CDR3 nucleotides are TGTGCCAGTAGTAAGGGCCAGGGCAATCAGCCCCAGCATTTT.

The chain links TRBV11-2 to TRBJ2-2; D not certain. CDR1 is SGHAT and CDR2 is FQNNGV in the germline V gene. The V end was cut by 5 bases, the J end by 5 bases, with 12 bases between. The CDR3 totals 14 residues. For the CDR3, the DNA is TGTGCCAGCAGCCGACTGGTTCTTACCGGGGAGCTGTTTTTT. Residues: CASSRLVLTGELFF.

CDR3 in amino acids: CASSALGTAPNEKLFF. The DNA for the CDR3 is TGCGCCAGCAGCGCTCTCGGTACAGCGCCTAATGAAAAACTGTTTTTT. The chain carries TRBV5-1 and TRBJ1-4; D is undetermined. The CDR3 consists of 16 residues. V was shortened by 4 bases and J by 3 bases, with 16 bases between the two germline ends. The germline CDR1 and CDR2 sequences are SGHRS and YFSETQ.

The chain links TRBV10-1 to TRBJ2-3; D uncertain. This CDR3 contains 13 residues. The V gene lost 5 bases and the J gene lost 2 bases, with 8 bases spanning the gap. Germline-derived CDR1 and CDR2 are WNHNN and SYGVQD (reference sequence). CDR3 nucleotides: TGCGCCAGCAGTTTCGATCCCACAGATACGCAGTATTTT. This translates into CASSFDPTDTQYF.